One and the same sample provided the 31 T cell receptor beta chains below, sequenced in a study of blood T cell repertoires in COVID-19. Clones were sequenced by immunoSEQ multiplex PCR, and TCRdb holds only the in-frame ones, with some missing. The table lists about 220,000 clones, 80% to 85% of them singletons. Sequencing was carried out using peripheral blood. These receptor sequences come from an older woman who had recovered from COVID-19.

The chain joins TRBV29-1 to TRBJ1-2; 7 bases line up with TRBD1. CDR1 SQVTM and CDR2 ANQGSEA come from the germline V gene. This CDR3 has 14 amino acids. The V gene end was trimmed by 6 bases and the J gene end by 4 bases; junction bases not matched to a gene: 11. CDR3: CSVYQGVGGYGYTF. The CDR3 DNA sequence: TGCAGCGTCTACCAGGGGGTCGGGGGCTATGGCTACACCTTC.

This chain uses TRBV19 with TRBJ1-1; no definite D call. Trimming removed 6 bases from V and 1 base from J, with 9 bases in between. Germline V gene sequence: CDR1 LNHDA, CDR2 SQIVND (reference sequence). This CDR3 comprises 13 residues. The CDR3 DNA is TGTGCCAGTAGCCGGCTAGGGAACACTGAAGCTTTCTTT. Amino acid sequence: CASSRLGNTEAFF.

V usage is TRBV27 and J usage is TRBJ1-6; 7 nucleotides match TRBD1. The germline gives CDR1 MNHEY, CDR2 SMNVEV (reference sequence). The CDR3 sequence is 15 residues long. Germline trimming cut 5 bases from V and 10 bases from J; bases unmatched to any gene: 11. The CDR3 sequence: CASSPGVRGPSPLHF. DNA for the CDR3: TGTGCCAGCAGTCCGGGAGTTAGGGGGCCCTCACCCCTCCACTTT.

This clone was picked up one time. The chain joins TRBV19 to TRBJ1-5, with D perhaps TRBD1 (5 bases). The V and J ends lost 4 bases and 0 bases respectively, with 19 bases between them. Germline lookup yields CDR1 LNHDA and CDR2 SQIVND (reference sequence). The CDR3 is 18 amino acids. CDR3: CASSKGSTPYYSNQPQHF. The CDR3 nucleotides read TGTGCCAGTAGTAAGGGGTCTACTCCCTATTATAGCAATCAGCCCCAGCATTTT.

The chain recombines TRBV19 with TRBJ1-2; 8 nucleotides line up with TRBD1. In germline, CDR1 is LNHDA, CDR2 SQIVND (reference sequence). The CDR3 runs 18 residues. The CDR3 nucleotides read TGTGCTCGAGTGGAAAAGACCGGGACAGGAACTATCAACTATGGCTACACCTTC. This encodes CARVEKTGTGTINYGYTF.

This chain connects TRBV5-4 to TRBJ2-7; 9 bases agree with TRBD1. Germline CDR1 reads SGHNT; CDR2 reads YYREEE (reference sequence). The CDR3 has 14 amino acids. V trimming: 2 bases; J trimming: 3 bases; junction bases outside the gene matches: 3. The CDR3 reads CASSLPGQGYEQYF. CDR3 DNA sequence: TGTGCCAGCAGCTTACCGGGACAGGGCTACGAGCAGTACTTC.

V gene TRBV6-5 combines with J gene TRBJ2-5; 9 positions match TRBD2. V was pared by 6 bases and J by 2 bases, with 4 bases of the junction left unmatched. CDR3 length: 14 residues. From germline, CDR1 is MNHEY and CDR2 SVGAGI. The CDR3 region is CASRALAGQETQYF. CDR3 bases: TGTGCCAGCAGGGCCCTAGCGGGACAAGAGACCCAGTACTTC.

The chain couples TRBV5-1 to TRBJ1-1; D is uncertain. Germline V gene data show CDR1 as SGHRS and CDR2 as YFSETQ. Trimming pared 0 bases from V and 6 bases from J, leaving 12 bases between. The length of the CDR3 is 14 residues. The DNA for the CDR3 is TGCGCCAGCAGCTTGGAGCCCCCTGTGGCTGAAGCTTTCTTT. The encoded protein is CASSLEPPVAEAFF.

J is TRBJ2-7 and V is TRBV11-2; D unclear. Germline lookup yields CDR1 SGHAT and CDR2 FQNNGV. The CDR3 is 13 residues long. The V and J ends lost 3 bases and 4 bases respectively, with 10 bases between them. This CDR3 reads CASSFESPYEQYF. The CDR3 DNA reads TGTGCCAGCAGCTTTGAGTCGCCTTACGAGCAGTACTTC.

This clone occurred once. The chain combines TRBV19 with TRBJ2-4; TRBD2 agrees at 8 bases. V shed 7 bases, J shed 3 bases, and the junction held 8 bases outside the gene matches. CDR3 length equals 15 residues. The V gene's germline CDR1 is LNHDA and CDR2 SQIVND (reference sequence). CDR3 nucleotide sequence: TGTGCCAGTACCCCGGGGGGGTTAAGCAAAAACATTCAGTACTTC. It codes for CASTPGGLSKNIQYF.

The gene calls are TRBV2 and TRBJ2-5, with 8 bases that match TRBD1. The V gene's germline CDR1 is SNHLY and CDR2 FYNNEI. The CDR3 consists of 15 residues. Unmatched junction bases numbered 9, after V lost 5 bases and J lost 4 bases. The CDR3 nucleotides are TGTGCCAGCAGTCGACAGGGGACCTACTTAGAGACCCAGTACTTC. It specifies CASSRQGTYLETQYF.

This clone was seen only a few times. The V and J genes are TRBV6-5 and TRBJ2-2, with D unclear. The CDR3 length is 15 residues. Germline V gene lookup returns CDR1 MNHEY and CDR2 SVGAGI. Trimming stripped 0 bases from V and 8 bases from J, with 13 bases between. CDR3 in DNA: TGTGCCAGCAGTTACTCCGAGACCACTAAAGGGGAGCTGTTTTTT. This codes for CASSYSETTKGELFF.

V and J are TRBV7-9 and TRBJ1-2; D remains ambiguous. Germline V gene sequence: CDR1 SEHNR, CDR2 FQNEAQ (reference sequence). The CDR3 is 14 residues long. V lost 4 bases, J lost 5 bases, and 14 bases lay in between. Here the CDR3 DNA reads TGTGCCAGCAGCTGGTATAACCCGGGGTATGGCTACACCTTC. Residues: CASSWYNPGYGYTF. The entire variable domain, with the rest obtained from reference TRBV7-9 and TRBJ1-2, is as follows: DTGVSQNPRHKITKRGQNVTFRCDPISEHNRLYWYRQTLGQGPEFLTYFQNEAQLEKSRLLSDRFSAERPKGSFSTLEIQRTEQGDSAMYLCASSWYNPGYGYTFGSGTRLTVV.

The chain links TRBV10-3 to TRBJ2-1, with D perhaps TRBD1 (5 bases). Germline V CDR1 and CDR2: ENHRY, SYGVKD. This CDR3 is built from 14 residues. Between the trimmed V and J ends, which lost 8 bases and 5 bases, there was a span of 16 bases. The CDR3, as DNA: TGTGCCATCCAAGGGGTCCGGACGGACAATGAGCAGTTCTTC. This codes for CAIQGVRTDNEQFF.

The J gene is TRBJ2-7, the V gene TRBV5-1; TRBD2 agrees at 12 bases. CDR1 is SGHRS and CDR2 is YFSETQ in the germline V gene. CDR3 length: 14 residues. The J segment lost 2 bases and the V segment lost 6 bases, leaving 3 bases of the junction unmatched. The DNA of the CDR3 is TGCGCCAGCACCAGGACTAGCGGGACCTACGAGCAGTACTTC. Translated: CASTRTSGTYEQYF.

V gene TRBV7-9 combines with J gene TRBJ2-5, with TRBD2 matching 12 bases. The CDR3 is 15 residues long. With 5 bases clipped from V and 1 base from J, the junction kept 2 bases outside the gene matches. Germline V CDR1 and CDR2: SEHNR, FQNEAQ (reference sequence). The CDR3 sequence is CASSKLAGGQETQYF. Here the CDR3 DNA reads TGTGCCAGCAGCAAACTAGCGGGGGGCCAAGAGACCCAGTACTTC.

The V and J genes are TRBV18 and TRBJ1-5; D is perhaps TRBD1 (6 bases). This CDR3 spans 17 amino acids. Germline values: CDR1 KGHSH, CDR2 LQKENI. V was cut by 3 bases and J by 0 bases, with 15 bases left in between. The CDR3: CASSPAGSGASNQPQHF. The CDR3 DNA follows: TGTGCCAGCTCACCGGCGGGCTCAGGGGCTAGCAATCAGCCCCAGCATTTT.

The chain has TRBV19 and TRBJ2-5; D unresolved. The CDR3 sequence is 12 residues long. CDR1 is LNHDA, CDR2 SQIVND, per germline (reference sequence). Between the trimmed V and J ends, which lost 8 bases and 2 bases, there was a span of 9 bases. The CDR3 coding sequence is TGTGCCAGTGCCGAGGTTCAAGAGACCCAGTACTTC. The encoded protein is CASAEVQETQYF.

The genes are TRBV3-1 (or the pseudogene TRBV3-2) and TRBJ1-2, with TRBD1 matching 7 bases. Per the germline V gene, CDR1 is LGHDT and CDR2 is YNNKEL (reference sequence). With V trimmed by 5 bases and J by 8 bases, 14 bases remained unmatched. The CDR3 covers 15 residues. The CDR3 DNA reads as TGTGCCAGCAGCTCCTGGACAGGAAGCGTGGGGGGCTACACCTTC. The encoded protein is CASSSWTGSVGGYTF.

DNA of the CDR3: TGTGCCAGCAGCGTCCGGGACAGTTCCTACGAGCAGTACTTC. This translates into CASSVRDSSYEQYF. The V call is TRBV9, the J call TRBJ2-7; 7 bases map to TRBD1. Losses at the gene ends were 2 bases for V and 1 base for J; bases not matched to a gene: 3. The CDR3 totals 14 residues. Germline CDR1 SGDLS, CDR2 YYNGEE.

The chain combines TRBV5-1 with TRBJ2-7; 9 nucleotides line up with TRBD1. The CDR3 is made up of 15 amino acids. The trim removed 5 bases at V and 2 bases at J, leaving 8 bases unmatched. The germline gives CDR1 SGHRS, CDR2 YFSETQ. CDR3 amino acids: CASRDGTGQTYEQYF. In DNA form, the CDR3 reads TGCGCCAGCAGGGACGGGACAGGGCAAACCTACGAGCAGTACTTC.

V and J are TRBV30 and TRBJ1-4; no firm D call. CDR3 size: 14 residues. Between the trimmed V and J ends, which lost 5 bases and 0 bases, there was a span of 10 bases. CDR1 and CDR2 from the germline V gene are GTSNPN and SVGIG (reference sequence). The CDR3 region is CAWAIGATNEKLFF. The CDR3 coding sequence is TGTGCCTGGGCCATCGGTGCAACTAATGAAAAACTGTTTTTT.

The chain is built from TRBV19 and TRBJ1-6; no clear D gene. The V gene lost 3 bases and the J gene lost 4 bases, with 10 bases spanning the gap. The CDR3 loop spans 15 amino acids. Germline lookup yields CDR1 LNHDA and CDR2 SQIVND (reference sequence). CDR3 nucleotides: TGTGCCAGTAGTATCGGTGTCACTTATAATTCACCCCTCCACTTT. Translated, it gives CASSIGVTYNSPLHF. The full variable domain, its missing parts supplied by reference TRBV19 and TRBJ1-6, is DGGITQSPKYLFRKEGQNVTLSCEQNLNHDAMYWYRQDPGQGLRLIYYSQIVNDFQKGDIAEGYSVSREKKESFPLTVTSAQKNPTAFYLCASSIGVTYNSPLHFGNGTRLTVT.

The CDR3 bases are TGTGCCAGCAGCCAAGTAATAGCGGGTAATTCACCCCTCCACTTT. This codes for CASSQVIAGNSPLHF. The chain carries TRBV3-1 (or the pseudogene TRBV3-2) and TRBJ1-6; no reliable D call. The V end was cut by 1 base, the J end by 6 bases, with 10 bases between. CDR3 length equals 15 residues. Per the germline V gene, CDR1 is LGHDT and CDR2 is YNNKEL (reference sequence).

The V gene is TRBV2, the J gene TRBJ1-4; 9 bases agree with TRBD1. The germline CDR1 and CDR2 sequences are SNHLY and FYNNEI. This CDR3 contains 14 residues. The V segment lost 5 bases and the J segment 3 bases; nucleotides outside the gene matches: 1. CDR3 sequence reads: CASSWDRANEKLFF. CDR3 DNA sequence: TGTGCCAGCAGTTGGGACAGGGCTAATGAAAAACTGTTTTTT.

V usage is TRBV2 and J usage is TRBJ1-1, with 7 positions matching TRBD1. V dropped 4 bases and J dropped 3; count of bases not matched to a gene: 8. CDR1 is SNHLY and CDR2 is FYNNEI in the germline V gene. CDR3 length: 15 residues. In nucleotides, the CDR3 is TGTGCCAGCAGTGGACAGGGACCGTTGCACACTGAAGCTTTCTTT. Amino acid sequence: CASSGQGPLHTEAFF.

This clone was observed a handful of times. The V gene is TRBV2, the J gene TRBJ2-5, with TRBD1 matching 8 bases. The V gene end was trimmed by 3 bases and the J gene end by 9 bases; junction bases not matched to a gene: 6. Germline loops: CDR1 SNHLY, CDR2 FYNNEI. The CDR3 consists of 13 residues. The CDR3 here is CASSERQGSSQYF. DNA for the CDR3: TGTGCCAGCAGTGAGAGACAGGGGTCTTCCCAGTACTTC.

This sequence joins TRBV7-2 and TRBJ1-4; no firm D call. This CDR3 spans 14 amino acids. V was pared by 8 bases and J by 5 bases, with 15 bases between. CDR1 is SGHTA and CDR2 is FQGNSA in the germline V gene. Here the CDR3 DNA reads TGTGCCAGCTATAAAAGCGGGATGAATGAAAAACTGTTTTTT. It encodes CASYKSGMNEKLFF.

This clone was observed a few times. The CDR3 DNA is TGTGCCAGCAGCCTCTTGGCCCAGGGGGGCTACGAGCAGTACTTC. Its protein product is CASSLLAQGGYEQYF. The gene calls are TRBV5-6 and TRBJ2-7, with D possibly being TRBD1 (7 bases). CDR1 is SGHDT, CDR2 YYEEEE, per germline. Trimming removed 4 bases at V and 3 bases at J, with 17 bases between. The CDR3 runs to 15 residues.

J is TRBJ1-2 and V is TRBV30, with 8 nucleotides matching TRBD1. V lost 5 bases to trimming and J lost 8 bases; unmatched junction nucleotides: 10. Germline loops: CDR1 GTSNPN, CDR2 SVGIG (reference sequence). The CDR3 sequence is 13 residues long. The CDR3 nucleotides are TGTGCCTGGGACGCGACAGGGGTCTACGGCTACACCTTC. This encodes CAWDATGVYGYTF.

The V call is TRBV30, the J call TRBJ1-2; D gene ambiguous. Trimming left V 0 bases short and J 4 bases short, with 6 bases between. CDR1 is GTSNPN, CDR2 SVGIG, per germline (reference sequence). CDR3 length equals 12 residues. Here the CDR3 DNA reads TGTGCCTGGAGTGTTAGTGGCTATGGCTACACCTTC. This sequence encodes CAWSVSGYGYTF.